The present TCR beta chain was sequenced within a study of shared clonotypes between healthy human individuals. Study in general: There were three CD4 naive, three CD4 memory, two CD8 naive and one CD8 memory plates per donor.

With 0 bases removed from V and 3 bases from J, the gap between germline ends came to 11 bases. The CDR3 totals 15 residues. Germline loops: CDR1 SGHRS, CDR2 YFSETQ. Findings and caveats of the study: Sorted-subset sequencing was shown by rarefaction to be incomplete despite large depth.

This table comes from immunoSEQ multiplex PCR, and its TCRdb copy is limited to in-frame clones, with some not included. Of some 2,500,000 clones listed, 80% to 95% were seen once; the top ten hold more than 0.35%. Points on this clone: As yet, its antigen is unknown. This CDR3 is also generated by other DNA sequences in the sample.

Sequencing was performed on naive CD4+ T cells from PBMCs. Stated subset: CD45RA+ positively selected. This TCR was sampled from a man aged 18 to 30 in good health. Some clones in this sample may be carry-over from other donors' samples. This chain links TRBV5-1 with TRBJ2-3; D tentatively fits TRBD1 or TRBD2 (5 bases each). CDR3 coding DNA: TGCGCCAGCAGCTTGGGGGGGACGGGGACAGATACGCAGTATTTT. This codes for CASSLGGTGTDTQYF.